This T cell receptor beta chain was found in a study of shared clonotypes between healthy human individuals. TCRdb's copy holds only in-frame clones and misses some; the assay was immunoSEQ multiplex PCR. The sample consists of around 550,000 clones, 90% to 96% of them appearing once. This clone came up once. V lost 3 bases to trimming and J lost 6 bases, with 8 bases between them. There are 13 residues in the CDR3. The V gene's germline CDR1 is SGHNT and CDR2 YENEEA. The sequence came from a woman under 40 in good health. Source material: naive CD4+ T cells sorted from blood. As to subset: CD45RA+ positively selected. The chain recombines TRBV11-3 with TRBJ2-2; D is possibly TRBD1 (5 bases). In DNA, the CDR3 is TGTGCCAGCAGCTTGTTACAGGCCGGGGAGCTGTTTTTT. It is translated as CASSLLQAGELFF.